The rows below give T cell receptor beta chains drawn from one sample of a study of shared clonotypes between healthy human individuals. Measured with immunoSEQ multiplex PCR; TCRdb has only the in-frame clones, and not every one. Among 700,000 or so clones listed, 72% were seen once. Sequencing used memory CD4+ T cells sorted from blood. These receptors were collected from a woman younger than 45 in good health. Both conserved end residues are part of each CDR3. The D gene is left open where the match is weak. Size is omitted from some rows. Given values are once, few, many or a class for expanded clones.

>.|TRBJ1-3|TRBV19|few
CATAVAGSSGNTIYF
TGTGCCACTGCGGTGGCGGGGAGCTCTGGAAACACCATATATTTT
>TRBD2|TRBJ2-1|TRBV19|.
CASRRTSGSYEQFF
TGTGCCAGTCGGAGGACTAGCGGGTCCTATGAGCAGTTCTTC
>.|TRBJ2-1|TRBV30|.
CAWKPGLHSYNEQFF
TGTGCCTGGAAACCGGGACTTCACTCCTACAATGAGCAGTTCTTC
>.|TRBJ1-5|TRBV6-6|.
CASRGGDQPQHF
TGTGCCAGCAGGGGGGGAGATCAGCCCCAGCATTTT
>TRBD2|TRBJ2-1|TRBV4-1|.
CASSQGLVRGRWSYNEQFF
TGCGCCAGCAGCCAAGGTCTCGTTCGCGGGAGATGGTCCTACAATGAGCAGTTCTTC
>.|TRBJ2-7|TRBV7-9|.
CASTSQGHYEQYF
TGTGCCAGCACCAGCCAGGGGCACTACGAGCAGTACTTC
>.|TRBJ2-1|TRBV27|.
CASSPPWGNEQFF
TGTGCCAGCAGTCCCCCTTGGGGCAATGAGCAGTTCTTC
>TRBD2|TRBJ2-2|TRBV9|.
CASSVAAGGHTGELFF
TGTGCCAGCAGCGTAGCTGCGGGAGGACACACCGGGGAGCTGTTTTTT
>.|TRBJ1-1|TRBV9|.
CASSVVGGRDTEAFF
TGTGCCAGCAGCGTTGTGGGAGGGAGGGACACTGAAGCTTTCTTT
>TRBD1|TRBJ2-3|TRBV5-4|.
CASSRDRGTDTQYF
TGTGCCAGCAGCCGTGACAGGGGCACAGATACGCAGTATTTT
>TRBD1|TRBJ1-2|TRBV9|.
CASSVRTGTGVDGYTF
TGTGCCAGCAGCGTGAGAACCGGGACAGGGGTAGATGGCTACACCTTC
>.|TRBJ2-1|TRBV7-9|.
CASSPWTKPHNEQFF
TGTGCCAGCAGCCCTTGGACTAAACCTCACAATGAGCAGTTCTTC
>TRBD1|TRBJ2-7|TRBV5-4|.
CASSGGQGGSYEQYF
TGTGCCAGCAGCGGGGGACAGGGTGGATCCTACGAGCAGTACTTC
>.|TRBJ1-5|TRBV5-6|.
CASSFGGPYSNQPQHF
TGTGCCAGCAGCTTTGGGGGTCCCTATAGCAATCAGCCCCAGCATTTT
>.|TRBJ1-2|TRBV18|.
CASSSRGRESYGYTF
TGTGCCAGCTCAAGCAGGGGTAGGGAGAGCTATGGCTACACCTTC
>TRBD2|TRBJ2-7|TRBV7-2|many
CASSLTSGGGTYEQYF
TGTGCCAGCAGCTTAACGTCGGGGGGAGGGACCTACGAGCAGTACTTC
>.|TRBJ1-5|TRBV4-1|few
CASSQEWGRNQPQHF
TGCGCCAGCAGCCAAGAATGGGGCCGCAATCAGCCCCAGCATTTT
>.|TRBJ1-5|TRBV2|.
CASRGPGNQPQHF
TGTGCCAGCAGGGGACCGGGTAATCAGCCCCAGCATTTT
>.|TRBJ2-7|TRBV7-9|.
CASRSPGQPYEQYF
TGTGCCAGCAGATCTCCGGGACAACCCTACGAGCAGTACTTC
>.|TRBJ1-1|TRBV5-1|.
CASSLVPGTLTEAFF
TGCGCCAGCAGCTTGGTGCCGGGCACCCTTACTGAAGCTTTCTTT
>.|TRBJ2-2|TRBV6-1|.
CASSEDTGELFF
TGTGCCAGCAGTGAAGACACCGGGGAGCTGTTTTTT
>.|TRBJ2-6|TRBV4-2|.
CASTPYNSIGANVLTF
TGTGCCAGCACTCCCTACAACTCGATCGGGGCCAACGTCCTGACTTTC
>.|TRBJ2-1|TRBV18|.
CASSRTRGSYNEQFF
TGTGCCAGCTCACGGACCAGGGGCTCCTACAATGAGCAGTTCTTC
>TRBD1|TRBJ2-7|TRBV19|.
CASSIRGQGAVNEQYF
TGTGCCAGTAGTATAAGGGGCCAGGGGGCAGTCAACGAGCAGTACTTC
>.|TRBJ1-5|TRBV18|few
CASSPGAAQPQHF
TGTGCCAGCTCACCAGGGGCTGCTCAGCCCCAGCATTTT
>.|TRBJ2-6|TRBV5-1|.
CASSLGLVSGANVLTF
TGCGCCAGCAGCTTGGGGCTGGTCTCTGGGGCCAACGTCCTGACTTTC
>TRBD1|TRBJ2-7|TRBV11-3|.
CASSSRDRAVYEQYF
TGTGCCAGCAGCTCCCGGGACAGGGCCGTCTACGAGCAGTACTTC
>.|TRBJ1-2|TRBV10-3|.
CAITGQVGYGYTF
TGTGCCATCACGGGCCAAGTGGGCTATGGCTACACCTTC
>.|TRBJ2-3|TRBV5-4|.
CASSLGGATDTQYF
TGTGCCAGCAGCTTGGGTGGGGCCACAGATACGCAGTATTTT
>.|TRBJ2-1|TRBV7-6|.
CASSLGVGTSEQFF
TGTGCCAGCAGCCTGGGGGTGGGGACAAGTGAGCAGTTCTTC
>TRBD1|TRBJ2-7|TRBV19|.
CASSIETGRGPDEQYF
TGTGCCAGTAGTATAGAAACGGGCAGGGGGCCCGACGAGCAGTACTTC
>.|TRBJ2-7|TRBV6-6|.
CASSSLAEPYEQYF
TGTGCCAGCAGTTCTTTGGCGGAACCCTACGAGCAGTACTTC
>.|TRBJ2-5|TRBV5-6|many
CASTFLGVATQYF
TGTGCCAGCACCTTCCTTGGGGTCGCAACCCAGTACTTC
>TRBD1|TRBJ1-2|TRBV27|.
CASSVQGAGYGYTF
TGTGCCAGCAGTGTACAGGGGGCAGGCTATGGCTACACCTTC
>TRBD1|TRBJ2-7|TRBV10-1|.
CASSESMTGNYEQYF
TGCGCCAGCAGTGAGTCTATGACAGGGAACTACGAGCAGTACTTC
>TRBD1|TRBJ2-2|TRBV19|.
CASRPGQGFTGELFF
TGTGCCAGTAGACCGGGACAGGGATTCACCGGGGAGCTGTTTTTT
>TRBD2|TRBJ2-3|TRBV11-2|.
CASSSGLAGSDTQYF
TGTGCCAGCAGCTCGGGACTAGCGGGATCAGATACGCAGTATTTT
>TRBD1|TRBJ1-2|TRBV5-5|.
CASRPTGNYGYTF
TGTGCCAGCAGGCCGACAGGGAACTATGGCTACACCTTC
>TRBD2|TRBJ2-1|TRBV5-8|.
CASYLAGAGEQFF
TGTGCCAGTTACCTAGCGGGGGCCGGTGAGCAGTTCTTC
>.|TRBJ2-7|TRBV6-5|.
CASSYSIGSSYEQYF
TGTGCCAGCAGTTACTCGATAGGTAGCTCCTACGAGCAGTACTTC
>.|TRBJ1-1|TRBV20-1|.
CSASWNTEAFF
TGCAGTGCTAGCTGGAACACTGAAGCTTTCTTT
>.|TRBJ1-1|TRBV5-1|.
CASSSQENTEAFF
TGCGCCAGCAGCTCACAGGAGAACACTGAAGCTTTCTTT
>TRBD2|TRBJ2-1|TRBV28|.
CASSPHSGRYNEQFF
TGTGCCAGCAGTCCCCACAGCGGGAGATACAATGAGCAGTTCTTC
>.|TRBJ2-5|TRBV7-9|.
CASNRRGAQFQETQYF
TGTGCCAGCAACCGGAGGGGGGCACAGTTTCAAGAGACCCAGTACTTC
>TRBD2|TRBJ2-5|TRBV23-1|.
CASSLSGRAQETQYF
TGCGCCAGCAGTCTTAGCGGGAGGGCCCAGGAGACCCAGTACTTC
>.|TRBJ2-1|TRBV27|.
CASSLVLQSSYNEQFF
TGTGCCAGCAGTTTGGTACTACAGAGCTCCTACAATGAGCAGTTCTTC